This is a list of T cell receptor beta chains from one sample in a study of blood T cell repertoires in COVID-19. Clones were read by immunoSEQ multiplex PCR, and TCRdb kept only the in-frame ones, dropping some. In the table there are tens of thousands of clones, approximately 85% of which are singletons. Source material: peripheral blood. These TCRs come from a human donor in a cohort sampled during active COVID-19. The CDR3 runs from the conserved cysteine through the conserved F or W. The D gene is left open where the match is weak. Some rows mark clone size as missing; the rest say once, few, many or name a class of expanded clone.

clone_size j_call v_call d_call cdr3_aa cdr3_nt
NA TRBJ1-1 TRBV7-3 TRBD1 CASRRQGNTEAFF TGTGCCAGCAGAAGACAGGGGAACACTGAAGCTTTCTTT
once TRBJ1-2 TRBV5-6 NA CASSKLGQTTSVYGYTF TGTGCCAGCAGCAAACTAGGACAGACTACATCCGTCTATGGCTACACCTTC
NA TRBJ1-5 TRBV28 NA CASSLGGQPQHF TGTGCCAGCAGTCTGGGGGGACAGCCCCAGCATTTT
few TRBJ2-7 TRBV7-6 TRBD2 CASSLTSGSSYEQYF TGTGCCAGCAGTTTGACTAGCGGGAGCTCCTACGAGCAGTACTTC
NA TRBJ2-5 TRBV10-3 NA CAISESTRGETQYF TGTGCCATCAGTGAGTCGACTAGAGGAGAGACCCAGTACTTC
NA TRBJ2-3 TRBV2 NA CASSATGMATDTQYF TGTGCCAGCAGTGCAACAGGGATGGCCACAGATACGCAGTATTTT
NA TRBJ2-3 TRBV5-1 TRBD2 CASSLRRLAGGTDTQYF TGCGCCAGCAGCTTGAGGAGACTAGCGGGAGGTACAGATACGCAGTATTTT
NA TRBJ2-1 TRBV28 NA CASSFRLRIDDEQFF TGTGCCAGCAGTTTCCGACTAAGGATCGACGATGAGCAGTTCTTC
NA TRBJ1-6 TRBV10-1 TRBD1 CASSESRGQGRSPLHF TGCGCCAGCAGTGAGTCGAGGGGACAGGGAAGATCACCCCTCCACTTT
NA TRBJ2-4 TRBV2 NA CATTTGNIQYF TGTGCCACAACTACAGGAAACATTCAGTACTTC
few TRBJ1-2 TRBV2 NA CASIEDSVYGYTF TGTGCCAGCATCGAGGACAGCGTCTATGGCTACACCTTC
NA TRBJ2-1 TRBV5-4 NA CASTGEAEQQFF TGTGCCAGCACGGGGGAGGCCGAGCAGCAGTTCTTC
NA TRBJ1-1 TRBV30 TRBD1 CAWSVQRQGATEAFF TGTGCCTGGAGTGTACAGAGACAGGGGGCTACTGAAGCTTTCTTT
NA TRBJ2-1 TRBV7-2 NA CASSLVHNQLYNEQFF TGTGCCAGCAGCTTAGTCCACAACCAATTATACAATGAGCAGTTCTTC
NA TRBJ2-3 TRBV6-2/TRBV6-3 NA CASSYGRGTDTQYF TGTGCCAGCAGTTACGGTCGGGGCACAGATACGCAGTATTTT
NA TRBJ1-3 TRBV30 TRBD1 CAWGAWTGGDISGNTIYF TGTGCCTGGGGCGCCTGGACAGGGGGCGATATCTCTGGAAACACCATATATTTT
NA TRBJ1-1 TRBV6-5 NA CASRDIGTEAFF TGTGCCAGCAGGGACATCGGCACTGAAGCTTTCTTT
NA TRBJ1-2 TRBV9 NA CASSVGVAGFDGYTF TGTGCCAGCAGCGTAGGGGTAGCAGGGTTCGATGGCTACACCTTC
NA TRBJ2-5 TRBV5-1 TRBD2 CASSLGTRAETQYF TGCGCCAGCAGCTTAGGGACTAGAGCAGAGACCCAGTACTTC
NA TRBJ2-7 TRBV9 NA CASSVDEGDEQYF TGTGCCAGCAGCGTAGATGAGGGCGACGAGCAGTACTTC
NA TRBJ1-2 TRBV2 NA CASTTTGLVLYGYTF TGTGCCAGCACCACAACAGGGCTTGTTCTCTATGGCTACACCTTC
NA TRBJ2-5 TRBV3-1/TRBV3-2 NA CASSQGQGRETQYF TGTGCCAGCAGCCAAGGTCAGGGAAGGGAGACCCAGTACTTC
NA TRBJ1-3 TRBV5-5 NA CASSFGVGNTIYF TGTGCCAGCAGCTTCGGGGTTGGAAACACCATATATTTT
NA TRBJ2-5 TRBV7-8 TRBD2 CASSPGTSGGVWETQYF TGTGCCAGCAGCCCCGGGACTAGCGGGGGGGTTTGGGAGACCCAGTACTTC
NA TRBJ2-7 TRBV7-8 NA CASSPSSYEQYF TGTGCCAGCAGCCCGAGCTCCTACGAGCAGTACTTC
NA TRBJ2-3 TRBV11-2 NA CASSSERGTDTQYF TGTGCCAGCAGCTCCGAGCGAGGCACAGATACGCAGTATTTT
NA TRBJ2-7 TRBV6-1 NA CASSDGYYDLFYEQYF TGTGCCAGCAGTGATGGGTATTATGACTTATTCTACGAGCAGTACTTC
NA TRBJ1-4 TRBV7-5 NA CVRSSPGTGRNEKLFF TGTGTCAGAAGCTCTCCCGGGACAGGACGCAATGAAAAACTGTTTTTT
NA TRBJ1-1 TRBV12-3/TRBV12-4 TRBD1 CASTRTGDTEAFF TGTGCCAGCACTAGGACAGGGGACACTGAAGCTTTCTTT
NA TRBJ2-5 TRBV6-2/TRBV6-3 TRBD1 CASSHTGEETQYF TGTGCCAGCAGTCACACAGGGGAAGAGACCCAGTACTTC
NA TRBJ2-3 TRBV12-3/TRBV12-4 NA CASSIARVDTQYF TGTGCCAGCAGCATCGCTAGAGTTGATACGCAGTATTTT
NA TRBJ1-2 TRBV5-1 TRBD1 CASSSDRGTESNYGYTF TGCGCCAGCAGTTCTGACCGCGGGACAGAGAGTAACTATGGCTACACCTTC
NA TRBJ2-3 TRBV7-2 TRBD2 CASSISGATDTQYF TGTGCCAGCAGCATTAGCGGGGCCACAGATACGCAGTATTTT
NA TRBJ2-2 TRBV18 TRBD1 CASSSGQEITGELFF TGTGCCAGCTCTTCAGGACAGGAGATAACCGGGGAGCTGTTTTTT
NA TRBJ1-2 TRBV5-4 TRBD1 CASSLAAGGAGGYTF TGTGCCAGCAGCTTGGCTGCAGGGGGCGCGGGAGGCTACACCTTC
NA TRBJ2-7 TRBV3-1/TRBV3-2 NA CASSQGTFTHEQYF TGTGCCAGCAGCCAAGGGACATTCACTCACGAGCAGTACTTC
NA TRBJ2-2 TRBV29-1 NA CSVRAGSSDGELFF TGCAGCGTTAGGGCAGGGTCATCGGACGGGGAGCTGTTTTTT
once TRBJ2-3 TRBV2 TRBD1 CASSEGQGFMTDTQYF TGTGCCAGCAGTGAGGGACAGGGATTTATGACAGATACGCAGTATTTT
NA TRBJ1-1 TRBV4-1 NA CASSSQSGGTEAFF TGCGCCAGCAGCTCCCAAAGCGGGGGCACTGAAGCTTTCTTT
NA TRBJ2-1 TRBV18 NA CASSHGVENEQFF TGTGCCAGCTCTCACGGGGTAGAGAATGAGCAGTTCTTC
NA TRBJ2-1 TRBV6-5 TRBD2 CASRNRLADNNEQFF TGTGCCAGCAGGAACCGACTAGCGGATAACAATGAGCAGTTCTTC
NA TRBJ1-2 TRBV6-5 TRBD1 CASSYAGTGGDYGYTF TGTGCCAGCAGTTACGCCGGGACAGGGGGCGACTATGGCTACACCTTC
NA TRBJ1-1 TRBV14 NA CASSLKMGATEAFF TGTGCCAGCAGCCTTAAAATGGGGGCCACTGAAGCTTTCTTT
NA TRBJ2-1 TRBV29-1 TRBD2 CSYPGLAGASGRNEQFF TGCAGCTATCCGGGACTAGCGGGAGCAAGCGGTAGGAATGAGCAGTTCTTC
NA TRBJ2-3 TRBV11-3 TRBD2 CASSPRTSGRGDTQYF TGTGCCAGCAGCCCACGGACTAGCGGGAGAGGCGATACGCAGTATTTT
NA TRBJ2-7 TRBV7-2 NA CASSQSPGSSYEQYF TGTGCCAGCAGTCAGAGTCCGGGAAGCTCCTACGAGCAGTACTTC
NA TRBJ2-4 TRBV7-8 NA CASSLGPQGGNIQYF TGTGCCAGCAGCTTAGGCCCGCAGGGAGGAAACATTCAGTACTTC
few TRBJ1-6 TRBV4-1 TRBD1 CASSHLGQLDSPLHF TGCGCCAGCAGCCATCTGGGACAGCTGGATTCACCCCTCCACTTT